These 18 T cell receptor beta chains share one sample of origin, sequenced in a study of memory CD4+ T cells and cytomegalovirus serostatus. Method: immunoSEQ multiplex PCR; TCRdb's copy keeps in-frame clones and lacks some. There are just over 40,000 clones in the sample; 70% to 80% occur only once, and approximately 0.8% lies in the top ten. The sort gate was single viable CD3+CD4+CD8-CD45RO+ cells for memory CD4+ T cells. Specimen: memory CD4+ T cells from blood. These receptors all stem from an adult in good health and CMV-seronegative.

The chain joins TRBV30 to TRBJ1-3, with D possibly TRBD1 on 5 matching bases. Germline-derived CDR1 and CDR2 are GTSNPN and SVGIG (reference sequence). The CDR3 spans 14 residues. The germline V and J ends were trimmed by 3 bases and 0 bases, with 9 bases remaining between them. The CDR3 reads CAWRWGYSGNTIYF. The CDR3 DNA reads as TGTGCCTGGAGATGGGGCTACTCTGGAAACACCATATATTTT.

The J gene is TRBJ2-2, the V gene TRBV4-1; D perhaps matches TRBD1 (6 bases). Trimming cost V 1 base and J 2 bases, with 11 bases left between them. This CDR3 comprises 16 residues. Germline-derived CDR1 and CDR2 are MGHRA and YSYEKL. The CDR3 sequence: CASSQVPGVNTGELFF. CDR3 nucleotides: TGCGCCAGCAGCCAAGTTCCAGGGGTCAACACCGGGGAGCTGTTTTTT.

This clone has just one count. CDR3 sequence reads: CASSWRMTSTDTQYF. The CDR3 region has the DNA TGTGCCAGCAGCTGGCGTATGACTAGTACAGATACGCAGTATTTT. The chain uses TRBV7-2 and TRBJ2-3; perhaps TRBD2 as D (6 bases). Germline CDR1 SGHTA, CDR2 FQGNSA. The CDR3 loop spans 15 amino acids. V was shortened by 4 bases and J by 3 bases, with 14 bases between the two germline ends.

This clone has just a few counts. The rearrangement links TRBV2 to TRBJ2-7, with D uncertain. The V and J ends lost 7 bases and 4 bases respectively, with 11 bases between them. The CDR3 totals 12 residues. Germline CDR1 is SNHLY and CDR2 is FYNNEI. The CDR3 nucleotides are TGTGCCAGCACTACCTTGAGGTACGAGCAGTACTTC. It codes for CASTTLRYEQYF.

The CDR3 DNA sequence: TGTGCCAGTAGTATACACAGCGGGGAGCTGTTTTTT. It specifies CASSIHSGELFF. The chain carries TRBV19 and TRBJ2-2; D is ambiguous. The CDR3 consists of 12 residues. Trimming stripped 2 bases from V and 7 bases from J, with 5 bases between. CDR1 and CDR2 (germline): LNHDA, SQIVND (reference sequence).

This chain links TRBV28 with TRBJ2-1, with 7 bases matching TRBD1. The CDR3 totals 13 residues. Germline CDR1 MDHEN, CDR2 SYDVKM. J gave up 6 bases and V 6 bases, and 5 bases lay outside the gene matches. CDR3 in DNA: TGTGCCAGCAGCAGGACAGGCGGCAATGAGCAGTTCTTC. Amino acids: CASSRTGGNEQFF.

This chain links TRBV18 with TRBJ1-2; perhaps TRBD1 as D (6 bases). The CDR3 loop spans 14 amino acids. Germline CDR1 is KGHSH and CDR2 is LQKENI. V lost 10 bases and J 5 bases, leaving 20 bases between the germline ends. The CDR3 reads CATSGALNPYGYTF. CDR3 in DNA: TGTGCCACTTCGGGGGCGCTTAACCCTTATGGCTACACCTTC. The full variable domain, rest sourced from reference TRBV18 and TRBJ1-2, is NAGVMQNPRHLVRRRGQEARLRCSPMKGHSHVYWYRQLPEEGLKFMVYLQKENIIDESGMPKERFSAEFPKEGPSILRIQQVVRGDSAAYFCATSGALNPYGYTFGSGTRLTVV.

The rearrangement links TRBV4-1 to TRBJ1-1; 8 bases fit TRBD1. The CDR3 has 15 amino acids. V lost 5 bases, J lost 1 base, and 6 bases stayed unmatched. The germline V gene encodes CDR1 MGHRA and CDR2 YSYEKL. For the CDR3, the DNA is TGCGCCAGCAGCTCCCAAGGGACAGGGAACACTGAAGCTTTCTTT. Translation gives CASSSQGTGNTEAFF.

The rearrangement joins TRBV5-1 to TRBJ2-2, with 9 bases identical to TRBD2. Germline V gene lookup returns CDR1 SGHRS and CDR2 YFSETQ. This CDR3 region has 17 residues. Trimming removed 0 bases from V and 6 bases from J; junction bases left unmatched: 9. The CDR3 protein is CASSLASGGGASGELFF. As DNA, the CDR3 is TGCGCCAGCAGCTTGGCTTCCGGCGGGGGGGCCTCCGGGGAGCTGTTTTTT.

The chain carries TRBV18 and TRBJ1-2; 7 bases match TRBD1. Germline lookup yields CDR1 KGHSH and CDR2 LQKENI. The length of the CDR3 is 14 residues. V lost 6 bases, J lost 2 bases, and 6 bases stayed unmatched. The CDR3 region has the DNA TGTGCCAGCTCCCCCACGGGACAGAACTATGGCTACACCTTC. As protein: CASSPTGQNYGYTF.

V gene TRBV5-1 combines with J gene TRBJ1-2; no firm D call. CDR3 length: 13 residues. Germline V gene sequence: CDR1 SGHRS, CDR2 YFSETQ. V was cut by 4 bases and J by 4 bases, with 11 bases left in between. CDR3: CASSQGFSYGYTF. DNA for the CDR3: TGCGCCAGCAGCCAAGGGTTCAGCTATGGCTACACCTTC.

This CDR3 is CASSLESDEKLFF. The CDR3 DNA reads TGTGCCAGCAGTCTCGAGAGCGATGAAAAACTGTTTTTT. This chain joins TRBV6-6 and TRBJ1-4; D is unresolved. Germline CDR1 reads MNHNY; CDR2 reads SVGAGI (reference sequence). Trimming cost V 5 bases and J 6 bases, with 10 bases left between them. The CDR3 consists of 13 residues.

This clone was seen a handful of times. This chain links TRBV18 with TRBJ1-1; a weak D match, TRBD1 (6 bases). This CDR3 region has 13 residues. The V end lost 7 bases, the J end lost 3 bases, and 12 bases lay between the germline ends. The germline V gene encodes CDR1 KGHSH and CDR2 LQKENI. The CDR3 is CASWPGADTEAFF. The DNA of the CDR3 is TGTGCCAGCTGGCCAGGGGCTGACACTGAAGCTTTCTTT.

The chain couples TRBV4-2 to TRBJ2-6; possible D gene TRBD1, 6 bases. This CDR3 comprises 15 residues. V lost 5 bases and J 4 bases, leaving 12 bases between the germline ends. Germline V CDR1 and CDR2: LGHNA, YNFKEQ. CDR3 amino acids: CASSFAGDGANVLTF. The CDR3 coding sequence is TGTGCCAGCAGCTTCGCAGGGGACGGGGCCAACGTCCTGACTTTC.

In this sample, this clone turned up once. This rearrangement joins TRBV7-8 to TRBJ1-2; maybe TRBD1 (5 bases). CDR3 length: 15 residues. Germline loops: CDR1 SGHVS, CDR2 FQNEAQ. The germline V and J ends were trimmed by 7 bases and 8 bases, with 23 bases remaining between them. Here the CDR3 DNA reads TGTGCCAGCAACCCGACAGCGGCTTCGAAACTGGGCTACACCTTC. Translation gives CASNPTAASKLGYTF.

The chain joins TRBV4-1 to TRBJ1-2; D possibly corresponds to TRBD1 (5 bases). The CDR3 loop spans 17 amino acids. In germline, CDR1 is MGHRA, CDR2 YSYEKL. Trimming removed 0 bases from V and 0 bases from J, with 14 bases in between. The DNA of the CDR3 is TGCGCCAGCAGCCAAGATCCAGGGTTAGGCGCTAACTATGGCTACACCTTC. Protein sequence: CASSQDPGLGANYGYTF.

The chain joins TRBV28 to TRBJ1-4; 8 bases align to TRBD1. Germline V gene lookup returns CDR1 MDHEN and CDR2 SYDVKM. The CDR3 is made up of 13 amino acids. V lost 10 bases, J lost 4 bases, and 5 bases stayed unmatched. CDR3 region: CATFTGGNEKLFF. DNA for the CDR3: TGTGCCACTTTCACAGGGGGTAATGAAAAACTGTTTTTT.

The chain is built from TRBV9 and TRBJ1-2, with D possibly TRBD1 on 6 matching bases. This CDR3 is 12 amino acids long. Germline CDR1 SGDLS, CDR2 YYNGEE. Trimming removed 1 base at V and 8 bases at J, with 9 bases between. The CDR3 region is CASSVTGAGYTF. The CDR3 nucleotides read TGTGCCAGCAGCGTAACGGGGGCCGGCTACACCTTC.